This T cell receptor (beta chain) comes out of a study of response to subunit inactivated influenza vaccine. The CDR3 sequence is 18 residues long. V was pared by 5 bases and J by 0 bases, with 22 bases between. TCRdb recomputed calls from the RT-PCR reads with MiXCR, one row per CDR3 protein. The sample includes about 500,000 distinct CDR3 sequences, about 15% of them seen just once. Overall study findings and caveats: The study's authors posited that every seasonal influenza vaccination enlists few new T cells.

A remark on this clonotype: The antigen is unknown.

The TCR comes from a man aged 50 to 75 who received an inactivated influenza vaccine. The chain has TRBV12-3 or TRBV12-4 and TRBJ2-5; D unclear. The starting material was CD4+ T cells sorted from PBMCs, obtained 23 to 25 months after vaccination. Here the CDR3 reads CASSPGLRARNYQETQYF. As DNA, the CDR3 is TGTGCCAGCAGTCCTGGTTTACGGGCGAGAAATTACCAAGAGACCCAGTACTTC.